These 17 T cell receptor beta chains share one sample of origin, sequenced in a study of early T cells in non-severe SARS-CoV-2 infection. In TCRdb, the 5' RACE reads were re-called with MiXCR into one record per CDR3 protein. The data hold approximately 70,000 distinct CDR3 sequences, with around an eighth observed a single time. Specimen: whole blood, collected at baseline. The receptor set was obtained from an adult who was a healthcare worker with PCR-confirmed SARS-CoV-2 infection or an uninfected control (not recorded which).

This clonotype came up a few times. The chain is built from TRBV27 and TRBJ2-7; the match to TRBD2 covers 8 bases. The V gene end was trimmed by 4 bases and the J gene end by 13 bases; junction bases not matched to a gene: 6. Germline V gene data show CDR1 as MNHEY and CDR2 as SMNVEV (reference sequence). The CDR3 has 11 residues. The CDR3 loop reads CASSWGLETYF. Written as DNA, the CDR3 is TGTGCCAGCAGTTGGGGACTAGAGACATACTTC.

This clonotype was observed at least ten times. CDR3 bases: TGTGCCAGCAGCTTAGGCGGGACTACGAACACTGAAGCTTTCTTT. Its protein is CASSLGGTTNTEAFF. J is TRBJ1-1 and V is TRBV7-2; D may be TRBD1 (5 bases). The V and J ends lost 1 base and 1 base respectively, with 10 bases between them. Per germline, CDR1 SGHTA and CDR2 FQGNSA. The CDR3 extends over 15 amino acids.

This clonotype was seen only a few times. The CDR3 spells CSARSSGGDFSYNEQFF. The CDR3 DNA is TGCAGTGCTAGGAGTAGCGGGGGAGATTTCTCCTACAATGAGCAGTTCTTC. The chain recombines TRBV20-1 with TRBJ2-1; 9 positions match TRBD2. The CDR3 length is 17 residues. Germline V gene lookup returns CDR1 DFQATT and CDR2 SNEGSKA (reference sequence). The J segment lost 0 bases and the V segment lost 3 bases, leaving 9 bases of the junction unmatched.

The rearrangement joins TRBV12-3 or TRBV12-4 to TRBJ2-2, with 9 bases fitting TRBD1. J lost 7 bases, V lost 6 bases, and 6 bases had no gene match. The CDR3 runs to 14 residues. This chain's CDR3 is CASRNRGLGGELFF. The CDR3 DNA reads TGTGCCAGCAGAAACAGGGGGCTAGGCGGGGAGCTGTTTTTT.

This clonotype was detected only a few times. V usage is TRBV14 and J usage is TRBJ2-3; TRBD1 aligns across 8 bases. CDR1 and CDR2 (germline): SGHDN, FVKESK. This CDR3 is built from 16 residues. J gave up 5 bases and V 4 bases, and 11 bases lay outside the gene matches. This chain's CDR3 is CASSPLGDRIKDTQYF. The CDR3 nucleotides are TGTGCCAGCAGCCCCCTGGGGGACAGGATAAAAGATACGCAGTATTTT.

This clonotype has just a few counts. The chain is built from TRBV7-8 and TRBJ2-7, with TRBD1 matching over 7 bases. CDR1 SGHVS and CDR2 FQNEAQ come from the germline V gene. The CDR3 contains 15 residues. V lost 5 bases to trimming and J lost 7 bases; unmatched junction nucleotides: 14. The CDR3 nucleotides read TGTGCCAGCAGCCCCCCTCCGGGACAGACCTTGGAGCAGTACTTC. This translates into CASSPPPGQTLEQYF. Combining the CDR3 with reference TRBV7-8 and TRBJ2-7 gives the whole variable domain GAGVSQSPRYKVAKRGQDVALRCDPISGHVSLFWYQQALGQGPEFLTYFQNEAQLDKSGLPSDRFFAERPEGSVSTLKIQRTQQEDSAVYLCASSPPPGQTLEQYFGPGTRLTVT.

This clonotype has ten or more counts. The CDR3 loop reads CSAGGQGAREQYF. The CDR3 DNA is TGCAGTGCTGGGGGACAGGGGGCGCGGGAGCAGTACTTC. The chain recombines TRBV20-1 with TRBJ2-7; 12 bases match TRBD1. Germline values: CDR1 DFQATT, CDR2 SNEGSKA (reference sequence). The CDR3 is 13 amino acids. V gave up 5 bases and J gave up 7 bases; unmatched junction bases: 6.

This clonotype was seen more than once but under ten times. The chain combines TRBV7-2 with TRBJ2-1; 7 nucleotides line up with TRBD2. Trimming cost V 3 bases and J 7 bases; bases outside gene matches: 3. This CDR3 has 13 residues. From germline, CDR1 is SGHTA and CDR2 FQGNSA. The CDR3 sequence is CASSLGGGNEQFF. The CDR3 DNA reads TGTGCCAGCAGCTTGGGCGGGGGAAATGAGCAGTTCTTC.

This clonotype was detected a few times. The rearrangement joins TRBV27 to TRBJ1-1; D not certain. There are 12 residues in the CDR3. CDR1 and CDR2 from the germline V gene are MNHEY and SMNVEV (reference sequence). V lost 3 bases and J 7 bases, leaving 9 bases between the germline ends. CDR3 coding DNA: TGTGCCAGCAGTTTGGGATACGGTGAAGCTTTCTTT. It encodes CASSLGYGEAFF.

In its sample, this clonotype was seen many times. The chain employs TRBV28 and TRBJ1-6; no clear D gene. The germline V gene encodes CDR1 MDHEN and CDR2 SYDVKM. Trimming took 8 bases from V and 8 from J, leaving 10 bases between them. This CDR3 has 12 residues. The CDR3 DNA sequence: TGTGCCAGCTCCGTCGGGGATTCACCCCTCCACTTT. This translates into CASSVGDSPLHF.

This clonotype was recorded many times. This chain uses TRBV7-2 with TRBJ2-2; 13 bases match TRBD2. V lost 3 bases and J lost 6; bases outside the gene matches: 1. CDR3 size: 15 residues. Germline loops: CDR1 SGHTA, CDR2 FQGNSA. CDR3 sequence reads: CASSLTSGGSGELFF. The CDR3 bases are TGTGCCAGCAGCTTGACTAGCGGGGGGTCCGGGGAGCTGTTTTTT.

The CDR3 nucleotides are TGTGCCAGCAGTTTACTGGGGGCGGGAGATGAGCAGTTCTTC. Protein product: CASSLLGAGDEQFF. The J gene is TRBJ2-1, the V gene TRBV12-3 or TRBV12-4; maybe TRBD2 (7 bases). CDR3 size: 14 residues. V lost 2 bases and J 8 bases, leaving 13 bases between the germline ends.

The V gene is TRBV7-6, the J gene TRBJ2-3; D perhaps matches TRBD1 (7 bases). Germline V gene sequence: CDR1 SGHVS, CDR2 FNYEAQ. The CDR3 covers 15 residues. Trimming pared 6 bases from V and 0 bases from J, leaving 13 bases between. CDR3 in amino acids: CASRQTGTSTDTQYF. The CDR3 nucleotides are TGTGCCAGCAGGCAGACAGGGACTAGCACAGATACGCAGTATTTT.

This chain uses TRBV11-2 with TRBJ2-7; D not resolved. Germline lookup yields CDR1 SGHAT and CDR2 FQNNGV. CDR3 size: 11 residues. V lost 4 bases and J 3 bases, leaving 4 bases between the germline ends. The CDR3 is CASSSLYEQYF. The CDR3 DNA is TGTGCCAGCAGCTCGCTCTACGAGCAGTACTTC.

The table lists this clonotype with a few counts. In DNA form, the CDR3 reads TGTGCCAGCAGCTTAGGTACAACGCGGGGGCTCTACGAGCAGTACTTC. This codes for CASSLGTTRGLYEQYF. The gene calls are TRBV7-8 and TRBJ2-7; possible D gene TRBD2, 7 bases. CDR1 is SGHVS and CDR2 is FQNEAQ in the germline V gene. This CDR3 has 16 amino acids. Trimming stripped 1 base from V and 3 bases from J, with 16 bases between. The full variable domain, in which reference TRBV7-8 and TRBJ2-7 provide the parts outside the CDR3, is GAGVSQSPRYKVAKRGQDVALRCDPISGHVSLFWYQQALGQGPEFLTYFQNEAQLDKSGLPSDRFFAERPEGSVSTLKIQRTQQEDSAVYLCASSLGTTRGLYEQYFGPGTRLTVT.

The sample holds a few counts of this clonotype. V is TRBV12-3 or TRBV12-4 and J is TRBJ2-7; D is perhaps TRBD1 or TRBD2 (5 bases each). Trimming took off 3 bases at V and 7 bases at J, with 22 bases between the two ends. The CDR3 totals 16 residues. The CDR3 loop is CASSLFRSRGSGEQYF. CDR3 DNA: TGTGCCAGCAGTTTGTTCAGATCTAGGGGATCGGGGGAGCAGTACTTC.

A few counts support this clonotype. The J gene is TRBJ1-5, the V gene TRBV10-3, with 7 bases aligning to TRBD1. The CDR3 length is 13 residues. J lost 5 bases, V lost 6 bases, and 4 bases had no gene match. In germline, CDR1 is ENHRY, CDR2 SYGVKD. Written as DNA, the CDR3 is TGTGCCATCAGCGACAGGGAGGATCAGCCCCAGCATTTT. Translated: CAISDREDQPQHF.